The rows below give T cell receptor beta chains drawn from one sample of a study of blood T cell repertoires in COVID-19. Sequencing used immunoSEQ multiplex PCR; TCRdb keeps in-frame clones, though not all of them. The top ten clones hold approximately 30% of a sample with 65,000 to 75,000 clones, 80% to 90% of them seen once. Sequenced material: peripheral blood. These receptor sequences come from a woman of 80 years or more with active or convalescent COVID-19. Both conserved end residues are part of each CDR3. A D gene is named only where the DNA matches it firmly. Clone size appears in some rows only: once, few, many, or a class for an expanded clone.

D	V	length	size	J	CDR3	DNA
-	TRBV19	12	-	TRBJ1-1	CASTGWDTEAFF	TGTGCCAGTACCGGGTGGGACACTGAAGCTTTCTTT
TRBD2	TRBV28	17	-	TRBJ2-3	CASSSSGGRGEPDTQYF	TGTGCCAGCAGTTCCTCCGGGGGGCGGGGGGAGCCAGATACGCAGTATTTT
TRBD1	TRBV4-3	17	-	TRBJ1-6	CASSQDRRTGGVSPLHF	TGCGCCAGCAGCCAAGATCGGAGGACAGGGGGCGTTTCACCCCTCCACTTT
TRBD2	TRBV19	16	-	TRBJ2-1	CASSPLLAGGPGEQFF	TGTGCCAGTAGTCCGCTACTAGCGGGGGGGCCCGGTGAGCAGTTCTTC
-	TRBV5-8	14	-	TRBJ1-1	CASRKTGSNTEAFF	TGTGCCAGCAGAAAGACGGGATCGAACACTGAAGCTTTCTTT
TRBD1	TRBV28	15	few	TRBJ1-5	CASNPTGVGNQPQHF	TGTGCCAGCAACCCTACAGGGGTAGGCAATCAGCCCCAGCATTTT
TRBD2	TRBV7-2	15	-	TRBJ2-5	CASSFLAGGPETQYF	TGTGCCAGCAGCTTTCTAGCGGGGGGGCCGGAGACCCAGTACTTC
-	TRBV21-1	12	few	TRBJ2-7	CALTGGRYEQYF	TGTGCCCTGACAGGGGGCCGCTACGAGCAGTACTTC
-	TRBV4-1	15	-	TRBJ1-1	CASSRTEQGRTEAFF	TGCGCCAGCAGCCGTACGGAGCAGGGTCGGACTGAAGCTTTCTTT
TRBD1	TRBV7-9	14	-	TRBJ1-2	CASSLAGGGGGYTF	TGTGCCAGCAGCTTAGCAGGAGGGGGCGGTGGCTACACCTTC
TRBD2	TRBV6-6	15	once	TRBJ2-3	CATLLAGGLADTQYF	TGTGCCACCCTACTAGCGGGGGGTCTCGCAGATACGCAGTATTTT